This T cell receptor beta chain was identified in a study of T cell responses to AZD1222 COVID-19 vaccine. Findings and limits, study-wide: Among AZD1222 vaccinees, only six were seropositive at baseline. White British donors predominated, females outnumbered males, and clonal diversity was possibly underestimated. The breadth and depth of Spike-specific TCRs increased once two AZD1222 doses had been given. Regions 160-218 and 743-854 held dominance among vaccine-associated CD4 TCRs, which spanned spike.

TCRdb's copy holds only in-frame clones and misses some; the assay was immunoSEQ multiplex PCR. This sample has roughly 110,000 clones, with 85% to 90% found just once. This CDR3 has 16 residues. In germline, CDR1 is SNHLY, CDR2 FYNNEI. With V trimmed by 0 bases and J by 3 bases, 7 bases remained unmatched. With regard to this clone: Its specificity is unknown.

The specimen comprised peripheral blood, sampled on day 0 of AZD1222 vaccination. The clonotype comes from an adult in good health. The V gene is TRBV2, the J gene TRBJ2-5, with 7 positions matching TRBD2. The CDR3 DNA is TGTGCCAGCAGTGAAGCTCGGGCCAGCGGGAAAGAGACCCAGTACTTC. It codes for CASSEARASGKETQYF.